A selection of T cell receptor beta chains follows, all from one sample in a study of T-cell reconstitution after alpha-beta-depleted transplantation in children. TCRdb reprocessed the PCR reads with MiXCR, giving one entry per CDR3 protein. The table has about 980,000 distinct CDR3 sequences, roughly 29% seen once; the top ten hold 25% to 35%. The sample in question was PBMCs, mostly from graft donor cells, obtained 360 days after TCRalphabeta/CD19-depleted stem cell transplant. These receptors all come from a boy less than two years old who had a stem cell transplant for SCID, so the T cells may come from the graft donor. Each CDR3 is given with its conserved first and last residue. Fields, in order: D gene, clone size, V gene, J gene, CDR3 protein, CDR3 DNA. The D gene is left open where the match is weak. Only part of the rows carry a size: once, few, many, or a class if the clone is expanded.

d_call: NA
clone_size: few
v_call: TRBV20-1
j_call: TRBJ2-7
cdr3_aa: CSASRRGRLIYEQYF
cdr3_nt: TGCAGTGCTAGTCGCCGGGGCCGCCTCATCTACGAGCAGTACTTC

d_call: NA
clone_size: many
v_call: TRBV20-1
j_call: TRBJ1-5
cdr3_aa: CSAMTEIARNQPQHF
cdr3_nt: TGCAGTGCCATGACAGAGATCGCTCGCAATCAGCCCCAGCATTTT

d_call: TRBD2
clone_size: few
v_call: TRBV20-1
j_call: TRBJ2-1
cdr3_aa: CSARAVSRTRINEQFF
cdr3_nt: TGCAGTGCTAGAGCGGTGTCGAGGACTAGGATCAATGAGCAGTTCTTC

d_call: NA
clone_size: NA
v_call: TRBV12-3/TRBV12-4
j_call: TRBJ2-7
cdr3_aa: CASSLEGRLGEQYF
cdr3_nt: TGTGCCAGCAGTTTAGAGGGCAGGCTAGGCGAGCAGTACTTC

d_call: NA
clone_size: few
v_call: TRBV5-6
j_call: TRBJ2-7
cdr3_aa: CASSPPGRRIYEQYF
cdr3_nt: TGTGCCAGCAGCCCCCCGGGGCGGAGAATCTACGAGCAGTACTTC

d_call: TRBD2
clone_size: NA
v_call: TRBV9
j_call: TRBJ2-2
cdr3_aa: CASSGLAGEVTGELFF
cdr3_nt: TGTGCCAGCAGCGGTCTAGCGGGGGAAGTAACCGGGGAGCTGTTTTTT

d_call: NA
clone_size: few
v_call: TRBV20-1
j_call: TRBJ2-7
cdr3_aa: CSARVMGKTSYEQYF
cdr3_nt: TGCAGTGCTAGAGTCATGGGCAAGACCTCCTACGAGCAGTACTTC

d_call: TRBD2
clone_size: few
v_call: TRBV2
j_call: TRBJ2-1
cdr3_aa: CASSEGTSGGNEQFF
cdr3_nt: TGTGCCAGCAGTGAGGGGACTAGCGGGGGCAATGAGCAGTTCTTC

d_call: NA
clone_size: NA
v_call: TRBV5-1
j_call: TRBJ2-3
cdr3_aa: CASSVQWGPTDTQYF
cdr3_nt: TGCGCCAGCAGCGTACAGTGGGGGCCCACAGATACGCAGTATTTT

d_call: NA
clone_size: few
v_call: TRBV28
j_call: TRBJ2-7
cdr3_aa: CATSAGWNYEQYF
cdr3_nt: TGTGCCACCTCCGCAGGGTGGAACTACGAGCAGTACTTC

d_call: NA
clone_size: few
v_call: TRBV5-1
j_call: TRBJ1-2
cdr3_aa: CASSVTLDRDGYTF
cdr3_nt: TGCGCCAGCAGCGTGACCCTGGATAGGGATGGCTACACCTTC

d_call: NA
clone_size: NA
v_call: TRBV2
j_call: TRBJ2-3
cdr3_aa: CASSEGLFEGSTDTQYF
cdr3_nt: TGTGCCAGCAGTGAAGGGTTGTTTGAGGGCTCGACAGATACGCAGTATTTT

d_call: NA
clone_size: few
v_call: TRBV29-1
j_call: TRBJ2-7
cdr3_aa: CSVEVWTFTSYEQYF
cdr3_nt: TGCAGCGTTGAGGTGTGGACCTTCACCTCCTACGAGCAGTACTTC

d_call: TRBD1
clone_size: NA
v_call: TRBV7-2
j_call: TRBJ2-3
cdr3_aa: CASSLVGTGSTDTQYF
cdr3_nt: TGTGCCAGCAGCTTAGTGGGGACAGGGAGCACAGATACGCAGTATTTT

d_call: NA
clone_size: NA
v_call: TRBV2
j_call: TRBJ1-5
cdr3_aa: CASTKEQNSNQPQHF
cdr3_nt: TGTGCCAGCACCAAGGAACAGAATAGCAATCAGCCCCAGCATTTT

d_call: TRBD1
clone_size: NA
v_call: TRBV5-1
j_call: TRBJ1-2
cdr3_aa: CASSKNRGDGYTF
cdr3_nt: TGCGCCAGCTCGAAGAACAGGGGGGATGGCTACACCTTC

d_call: NA
clone_size: NA
v_call: TRBV20-1
j_call: TRBJ2-7
cdr3_aa: CSAREFGDEQYF
cdr3_nt: TGCAGTGCTAGAGAATTTGGGGACGAGCAGTACTTC

d_call: NA
clone_size: few
v_call: TRBV28
j_call: TRBJ2-1
cdr3_aa: CASSERGEVNEQFF
cdr3_nt: TGTGCCAGCAGTGAAAGGGGGGAGGTCAATGAGCAGTTCTTC

d_call: NA
clone_size: NA
v_call: TRBV7-2
j_call: TRBJ2-5
cdr3_aa: CASSLLGRALQETQYF
cdr3_nt: TGTGCCAGCAGCCTCTTGGGTCGGGCGCTACAAGAGACCCAGTACTTC

d_call: TRBD2
clone_size: few
v_call: TRBV20-1
j_call: TRBJ2-1
cdr3_aa: CSARVGAGGSYNEQFF
cdr3_nt: TGCAGTGCTAGAGTGGGAGCGGGGGGCTCCTACAATGAGCAGTTCTTC

d_call: TRBD2
clone_size: NA
v_call: TRBV20-1
j_call: TRBJ2-3
cdr3_aa: CSAEISGNTDTQYF
cdr3_nt: TGCAGTGCTGAAATTAGCGGGAACACAGATACGCAGTATTTT

d_call: NA
clone_size: NA
v_call: TRBV12-3/TRBV12-4
j_call: TRBJ2-5
cdr3_aa: CASKEIGETQYF
cdr3_nt: TGTGCCAGCAAGGAGATTGGAGAGACCCAGTACTTC

d_call: TRBD1
clone_size: few
v_call: TRBV7-6
j_call: TRBJ2-6
cdr3_aa: CASSSQGAGANVLTF
cdr3_nt: TGTGCCAGCAGCTCACAGGGGGCTGGGGCCAACGTCCTGACTTTC

d_call: TRBD2
clone_size: NA
v_call: TRBV7-9
j_call: TRBJ2-2
cdr3_aa: CASAGLAGGPGTGELFF
cdr3_nt: TGTGCCTCCGCCGGGCTAGCGGGGGGGCCTGGCACCGGGGAGCTGTTTTTT

d_call: NA
clone_size: NA
v_call: TRBV7-8
j_call: TRBJ2-1
cdr3_aa: CASSLARIHNEQFF
cdr3_nt: TGTGCCAGCAGCTTAGCGCGAATCCACAATGAGCAGTTCTTC

d_call: TRBD2
clone_size: once
v_call: TRBV5-1
j_call: TRBJ2-1
cdr3_aa: CASSPGTSGTLQFF
cdr3_nt: TGCGCCAGCAGCCCGGGGACTAGCGGGACATTGCAGTTCTTC

d_call: NA
clone_size: NA
v_call: TRBV14
j_call: TRBJ2-7
cdr3_aa: CASSLAGGDYYEQYF
cdr3_nt: TGTGCCAGCAGCCTCGCCGGGGGAGACTACTACGAGCAGTACTTC

d_call: TRBD1
clone_size: NA
v_call: TRBV5-5
j_call: TRBJ2-3
cdr3_aa: CASSLGQGAYLPDTQYF
cdr3_nt: TGTGCCAGCAGCTTGGGACAGGGGGCCTATTTGCCAGATACGCAGTATTTT

d_call: TRBD2
clone_size: many
v_call: TRBV20-1
j_call: TRBJ2-3
cdr3_aa: CSARPLAGGPDTQYF
cdr3_nt: TGCAGTGCTAGACCCCTAGCGGGGGGGCCAGATACGCAGTATTTT

d_call: NA
clone_size: NA
v_call: TRBV5-5
j_call: TRBJ1-5
cdr3_aa: CASSLREIQPQHF
cdr3_nt: TGTGCCAGCAGCTTGCGGGAAATCCAGCCCCAGCATTTT

d_call: TRBD2
clone_size: NA
v_call: TRBV2
j_call: TRBJ2-7
cdr3_aa: CASSDLLGGALYEQYF
cdr3_nt: TGTGCCAGCAGTGATTTGCTCGGGGGGGCGTTGTACGAGCAGTACTTC

d_call: NA
clone_size: NA
v_call: TRBV11-3
j_call: TRBJ2-5
cdr3_aa: CASSLRFLARGRQTYQETQYF
cdr3_nt: TGTGCCAGCAGCTTACGGTTTCTTGCCCGGGGACGTCAGACGTACCAAGAGACCCAGTACTTC

d_call: NA
clone_size: few
v_call: TRBV28
j_call: TRBJ2-1
cdr3_aa: CASSPFQPGAAFYNEQFF
cdr3_nt: TGTGCCAGCAGCCCATTCCAACCAGGGGCGGCGTTTTACAATGAGCAGTTCTTC

d_call: TRBD1
clone_size: NA
v_call: TRBV4-3
j_call: TRBJ1-6
cdr3_aa: CASSQALAGGSPLHF
cdr3_nt: TGCGCCAGCAGCCAAGCGCTGGCAGGGGGTTCACCCCTCCACTTT

d_call: NA
clone_size: NA
v_call: TRBV27
j_call: TRBJ2-7
cdr3_aa: CASSLYPTGAPTEQYF
cdr3_nt: TGTGCCAGCAGTTTATACCCTACGGGGGCCCCTACCGAGCAGTACTTC

d_call: NA
clone_size: NA
v_call: TRBV15
j_call: TRBJ2-2
cdr3_aa: CATSRDNIRLGGELFF
cdr3_nt: TGTGCCACCAGCAGAGATAATATCAGGTTGGGCGGGGAGCTGTTTTTT

d_call: TRBD1
clone_size: few
v_call: TRBV18
j_call: TRBJ2-7
cdr3_aa: CASSPTGQGVHEQYF
cdr3_nt: TGTGCCAGCTCACCAACGGGACAGGGGGTGCACGAGCAGTACTTC

d_call: TRBD1
clone_size: once
v_call: TRBV7-2
j_call: TRBJ2-7
cdr3_aa: CASSLRDRGRHEQYF
cdr3_nt: TGTGCCAGCAGCCTCAGGGACAGGGGGCGCCACGAGCAGTACTTC

d_call: TRBD2
clone_size: many
v_call: TRBV12-3/TRBV12-4
j_call: TRBJ2-1
cdr3_aa: CASSLWTSGNEQFF
cdr3_nt: TGTGCCAGCAGTTTATGGACTAGCGGAAATGAGCAGTTCTTC

d_call: NA
clone_size: few
v_call: TRBV28
j_call: TRBJ2-4
cdr3_aa: CASSLGGPRGDIQYF
cdr3_nt: TGTGCCAGCAGTTTGGGGGGCCCGAGGGGAGACATTCAGTACTTC

d_call: TRBD2
clone_size: NA
v_call: TRBV19
j_call: TRBJ2-1
cdr3_aa: CASSIASGGLYNEQFF
cdr3_nt: TGTGCCAGTAGTATCGCCTCCGGGGGACTATACAATGAGCAGTTCTTC

d_call: NA
clone_size: few
v_call: TRBV7-2
j_call: TRBJ1-5
cdr3_aa: CASSPTWDQPQHF
cdr3_nt: TGTGCCAGCAGCCCGACATGGGACCAGCCCCAGCATTTT